The 20 T cell receptor beta chains reported below all come from one sample, sequenced in a study of T cells in Graves' hyperthyroidism and ophthalmopathy. The CDR3 regions of TCR beta were amplified from RNA transcripts. The primer set for the first-round RT-PCR of the TCR CDR3 was HTBI. In TCRdb, the multiplex PCR reads were re-called with MiXCR into one record per CDR3 protein. The sample consists of a few hundred thousand distinct CDR3 sequences, 14% of them appearing once. Sequenced input: blood. The receptors were sampled from a woman between 40 and 50 years old with Graves' hyperthyroidism.

This clonotype was recorded at least ten times. V gene TRBV7-9 combines with J gene TRBJ1-1; possible D gene TRBD1, 5 bases. V gave up 5 bases and J gave up 4 bases, with 11 bases separating them. The V gene's germline CDR1 is SEHNR and CDR2 FQNEAQ (reference sequence). The CDR3 is made up of 13 amino acids. CDR3 in amino acids: CASSELGTTEAFF. In DNA form, the CDR3 reads TGTGCCAGCAGCGAGTTGGGGACCACTGAAGCTTTCTTT.

This clonotype was recorded many times. The chain links TRBV7-8 to TRBJ1-5; no clear D. The length of the CDR3 is 13 residues. With 0 bases removed from V and 5 bases from J, the gap between germline ends came to 5 bases. Germline loops: CDR1 SGHVS, CDR2 FQNEAQ. The CDR3 loop reads CASSLASDQPQHF. Written as DNA, the CDR3 is TGTGCCAGCAGCTTAGCCAGCGATCAGCCCCAGCATTTT.

This clonotype was seen many times. The chain is built from TRBV13 and TRBJ2-1; D is ambiguous. The CDR3 loop spans 13 amino acids. Trimming cost V 3 bases and J 5 bases, with 8 bases left between them. Germline V gene lookup returns CDR1 PRHDT and CDR2 FYEKMQ (reference sequence). The DNA of the CDR3 is TGTGCCAGCAGCTTCACTACGAACAATGAGCAGTTCTTC. It specifies CASSFTTNNEQFF.

J is TRBJ2-7 and V is TRBV5-1; possibly TRBD1 for D (5 bases). CDR1 and CDR2 from the germline V gene are SGHRS and YFSETQ. The CDR3 sequence is 13 residues long. Deletions cut 4 bases from V and 6 bases from J, with 14 bases between. CDR3 bases: TGCGCCAGCAGCCCTGACAGTGCGGTCGAGCAGTACTTC. Protein: CASSPDSAVEQYF.

Points on this clonotype: With a much larger clone just one base away, this may be a read error. This chain's CDR3 is CVSSDGSSGANVLTF. In DNA, the CDR3 is TGTGTCAGCAGTGATGGGAGCTCTGGGGCCAACGTCCTGACTTTC. The chain uses TRBV2 and TRBJ2-6, with a possible D match to TRBD2 (5 bases). From germline, CDR1 is SNHLY and CDR2 FYNNEI. The CDR3 extends over 15 amino acids. Filled out from reference TRBV2 and TRBJ2-6, the complete variable domain reads EPEVTQTPSHQVTQMGQEVILRCVPISNHLYFYWYRQILGQKVEFLVSFYNNEISEKSEIFDDQFSVERPDGSNFTLKIRSTKLEDSAMYFCVSSDGSSGANVLTFGAGSRLTVL.

This CDR3 is CASSKETGSLSNEQFF. The CDR3 bases are TGCGCCAGCAGCAAAGAGACAGGCTCTCTCAGCAATGAGCAGTTCTTC. J is TRBJ2-1 and V is TRBV5-1; possible D gene TRBD1, 6 bases. Trimming took off 4 bases at V and 6 bases at J, with 20 bases between the two ends. This CDR3 is 16 amino acids long. Germline V gene data show CDR1 as SGHRS and CDR2 as YFSETQ.

This chain joins TRBV10-3 and TRBJ2-2; 9 bases match TRBD1. After removal of 5 bases from V and 1 base from J, the junction contained 2 bases not matched to a gene. CDR3 length equals 15 residues. Germline values: CDR1 ENHRY, CDR2 SYGVKD. CDR3 residues: CAISQGQGNTGELFF. CDR3 coding DNA: TGTGCCATCAGTCAGGGACAGGGGAACACCGGGGAGCTGTTTTTT.

This clonotype was seen many times. This chain links TRBV6-5 with TRBJ1-4; D unclear. The CDR3 has 15 amino acids. Deletions cut 0 bases from V and 3 bases from J, with 8 bases between. Per the germline V gene, CDR1 is MNHEY and CDR2 is SVGAGI. CDR3 nucleotides: TGTGCCAGCAGTTACTCCGGAGCGGCTAATGAAAAACTGTTTTTT. Encoded protein: CASSYSGAANEKLFF.

Notes on this clonotype: One base away lies a much larger clone, so this may be a sequencing read error. This chain uses TRBV28 with TRBJ2-7; D uncertain. The CDR3 sequence is 13 residues long. V dropped 10 bases and J dropped 0 bases, with 13 bases sitting between them. Germline-derived CDR1 and CDR2 are MDHEN and SYDVKM. Here the CDR3 DNA reads TGTGCCAACAGCGTTGAATTCTCCTACGAGCAGTACTTC. It translates to CANSVEFSYEQYF.

This clonotype was found many times. V usage is TRBV11-2 and J usage is TRBJ1-4, with no clear D. V was shortened by 0 bases and J by 8 bases, with 7 bases between the two germline ends. The length of the CDR3 is 13 residues. Germline V gene data show CDR1 as SGHAT and CDR2 as FQNNGV. The CDR3 spells CASSLDLFEKLFF. DNA for the CDR3: TGTGCCAGCAGCTTAGATCTCTTCGAAAAACTGTTTTTT.

Comments on this clonotype: The CDR3 ends on some other residue instead of the conserved phenylalanine or tryptophan, so this is likely a read error. The V and J genes are TRBV13 and TRBJ2-1, with D possibly called TRBD1 or TRBD2 (5 bases each). The CDR3 extends over 14 amino acids. CDR1 and CDR2 (germline): PRHDT, FYEKMQ (reference sequence). The germline V and J ends were trimmed by 5 bases and 5 bases, with 13 bases remaining between them. This chain's CDR3 is CASSLGRAHNEQFL. DNA for the CDR3: TGTGCCAGCAGCCTGGGGCGGGCACACAATGAGCAGTTCCTC.

In this sample, this clonotype turned up many times. J is TRBJ2-3 and V is TRBV5-1, with D maybe TRBD2 (5 bases). This CDR3 spans 16 amino acids. V was trimmed by 0 bases and J by 2 bases, leaving 13 bases between them. Germline assignment: CDR1 SGHRS and CDR2 YFSETQ. The CDR3, as DNA: TGCGCCAGCAGCTTGGGTGGCGGAGGAAACACAGATACGCAGTATTTT. Protein product: CASSLGGGGNTDTQYF.

The chain couples TRBV27 to TRBJ2-2; D is undetermined. Germline CDR1 reads MNHEY; CDR2 reads SMNVEV (reference sequence). The V end was cut by 2 bases, the J end by 3 bases, with 13 bases between. The CDR3 covers 16 residues. The CDR3 here is CASSLMSKTDTGELFF. CDR3 DNA sequence: TGTGCCAGCAGTTTAATGTCCAAGACGGACACCGGGGAGCTGTTTTTT.

This clonotype was picked up many times. V is TRBV9 and J is TRBJ1-1; the match to TRBD1 covers 8 bases. The CDR3 is made up of 15 amino acids. CDR1 SGDLS and CDR2 YYNGEE come from the germline V gene. V lost 3 bases to trimming and J lost 0 bases; unmatched junction nucleotides: 4. CDR3 amino acids: CASSGTGTMNTEAFF. CDR3 DNA: TGTGCCAGCAGCGGGACAGGGACCATGAACACTGAAGCTTTCTTT.

This clonotype was detected a few times. This rearrangement joins TRBV28 to TRBJ1-1; D call uncertain. Trimming took 4 bases from V and 9 from J, leaving 12 bases between them. This CDR3 is 12 amino acids long. The germline gives CDR1 MDHEN, CDR2 SYDVKM. The CDR3 nucleotides read TGTGCCAGCAGTTCACTGACACCAAAAGCTTTCTTT. Amino acids: CASSSLTPKAFF.

The V call is TRBV15, the J call TRBJ2-7; tentative D call: TRBD1 (6 bases). V lost 1 base, J lost 1 base, and 8 bases lay in between. CDR1 and CDR2 from the germline V gene are LNHNV and YYDKDF (reference sequence). This CDR3 is built from 14 residues. CDR3 residues: CATSRVRGSYEQYF. The DNA for the CDR3 is TGTGCCACCAGCAGAGTGAGGGGGTCCTACGAGCAGTACTTC.

This clonotype appeared a few times. This may arise from a read error, as a much more abundant clone is one base away. This sequence joins TRBV3-1 and TRBJ2-2; D uncertain. The CDR3 has 14 residues. CDR1 LGHDT and CDR2 YNNKEL come from the germline V gene (reference sequence). The DNA of the CDR3 is TGTGTCAGCAGCCAAGAGCACAGCACCGGGGAGCTGTTTTTT. Amino acid sequence: CVSSQEHSTGELFF.

This clonotype was seen more than once but under ten times. This chain joins TRBV28 and TRBJ2-7; 10 positions agree with TRBD2. V lost 11 bases to trimming and J lost 2 bases; unmatched junction nucleotides: 6. The CDR3 is 13 amino acids. CDR1 is MDHEN and CDR2 is SYDVKM in the germline V gene. The CDR3 DNA reads as TGTGCCGCCGGGACTAGCGAAACCTACGAGCAGTACTTC. It yields the protein CAAGTSETYEQYF.

The J gene is TRBJ2-3, the V gene TRBV7-2; D gene uncertain. Trimming shortened V by 4 bases and J by 9 bases, and 20 bases separated the two germline ends. Germline V gene data show CDR1 as SGHTA and CDR2 as FQGNSA. The CDR3 consists of 15 residues. CDR3 sequence: CASSSDRTTMGTQYF. Here the CDR3 DNA reads TGTGCCAGCAGCTCTGATCGGACGACGATGGGGACGCAGTATTTT.

This clonotype was seen more than once but under ten times. The J gene is TRBJ2-5, the V gene TRBV27, with 9 positions matching TRBD1. CDR3 size: 15 residues. The trim removed 4 bases at V and 2 bases at J, leaving 5 bases unmatched. Germline V gives CDR1 MNHEY, CDR2 SMNVEV (reference sequence). The CDR3 sequence is CASSSRDRAQETQYF. CDR3 nucleotides: TGTGCCAGCAGTTCCCGGGACAGGGCGCAAGAGACCCAGTACTTC.